The source of this T cell receptor beta chain is a study of OX40 agonist ivuxolimab in advanced cancers. This CDR3 has 13 residues. Germline V gene data show CDR1 as LNHDA and CDR2 as SQIVND (reference sequence). The V and J ends lost 3 bases and 4 bases respectively, with 9 bases between them. The data were produced by immunoSEQ multiplex PCR, yet TCRdb's version contains in-frame clones alone and is incomplete. The repertoire holds approximately 17,000 clones, roughly four fifths seen once, with around 2.2% in the top ten. The sample here was CD4+ or CD8+ T cells sorted from blood, taken in a trial of the OX40 agonist ivuxolimab. The sequence was obtained from an adult with an advanced solid tumor such as melanoma, head and neck, liver or kidney cancer. The chain carries TRBV19 and TRBJ2-5; D may be TRBD1 (5 bases). CDR3 loop: CASSIQGAETQYF. As DNA, the CDR3 is TGTGCCAGTAGTATCCAAGGGGCAGAGACCCAGTACTTC.